This T cell receptor (beta chain) comes out of a study of human T cells and chemical hapten exposure. In its sample, this clonotype was seen many times. The target antigen is unknown. Time point meaning: patch test 1, 2 weeks after DPC sensitization. Treatment here: therapeutic diphenylcyclopropenone sensitization with weekly scalp DPC. The template was total RNA from unfractionated whole blood. Patches went on only after blood had been drawn each time. Patients had alopecia, were aged 18 to 70, and were not pregnant. TCRdb re-called the RACE reads with MiXCR, one entry per CDR3 protein. The profile shows approximately 34,000 distinct CDR3 sequences, 6% to 7% of them singletons. The study's findings and limits: There was a positive correlation between PT1 expanded TCR counts and patch test score. Given that the donors had alopecia, their immune response may differ from that seen in healthy people.

Germline-derived CDR1 and CDR2 are SEHNR and FQNEAQ (reference sequence). V gave up 4 bases and J gave up 6 bases, with 14 bases separating them. This CDR3 region has 14 residues. Sequencing used whole blood, obtained in connection with sensitization to the hapten diphenylcyclopropenone (DPC). The chain links TRBV7-9 to TRBJ2-3, with no clear D. The sequence derives from a woman aged 30 to 39 with alopecia areata. Some clones in this sample may be carry-over from other donors' samples. The CDR3 sequence: CASSWSGVWDTQYF. For the CDR3, the DNA is TGTGCCAGCAGCTGGTCTGGGGTTTGGGATACGCAGTATTTT.